A selection of T cell receptor beta chains follows, all from one sample in a study of cytomegalovirus exposure and HLA in healthy donors. Repertoires were generated with immunoSEQ multiplex PCR, while TCRdb's copy carries only in-frame clones and drops some. The sample carries about 190,000 clones, roughly 74% recorded once. Sequenced sample: PBMCs. All receptors come from a woman aged 30 to 39 in good health and CMV-seropositive. Both conserved end residues are trimmed from each CDR3.

v_call cdr3_aa
TRBV1 TSSLPGVEETQY
TRBV7-9 ASSPPTGRDYGYT
TRBV5-1 ASSLAQGPGELF
TRBV6-1 ASSAASGGAANTGELF
TRBV5-1 ASSLGRGGEQF
TRBV28 ASSLVANTQY
TRBV5-1 ASRPTWAGEGETQY
TRBV7-9 SSSLGLAVTSISTDTQY
TRBV2 ASRKTGQGYDSPLH
TRBV19 ASSIAQNTEAF
TRBV19 ASSDRELGQPQH
TRBV7-2 ASSLAPGNTEAF
TRBV30 AWSVVGIPGGNQPQH
TRBV20-1 SAPRNYGYT
TRBV2 ASRTGGENYGYT
TRBV27 ATRPLLGPRRNQPQH
TRBV5-1 ASSLGTGAPGANVLT
TRBV6-5 ASSYYGTLQETQY
TRBV19 ASSIDHLETQY
TRBV5-1 ASSLDGGREQF
TRBV6-5 ASSYSPVGGVQY
TRBV7-2 ASTQQGPNEKLF
TRBV7-2 ASSGRTSSLRETQY
TRBV2 ASSPAELYSNQPQH
TRBV5-4 ASSFRGANNEQY
TRBV7-9 ASSFAGRSEAF
TRBV28 ASSLPSRSPLH
TRBV6-5 ASSPQTDKETQY
TRBV27 ASSHSNQPQH
TRBV7-3 ASSSGQGGTDTQY
TRBV2 ASSVSGETQY
TRBV28 ASSVLAGVETQY
TRBV30 AWSVFGPRGSAKNIQY
TRBV9 ASSVGTYTEAF
TRBV14 ASSSFKGATEAF
TRBV6-5 ASRGLAGLQF
TRBV7-9 ASSLARAGVEKLF
TRBV29-1 SVSRGKDYGYT
TRBV2 ASASGPRGSTDTQY
TRBV2 ASLAEQETQY
TRBV5-1 ASSLAGTSGNEQF
TRBV6-1 ASSEAQSGPTGELF